One TCR beta chain is described in this entry. The data were obtained in a study of blood T cell repertoires in COVID-19. V dropped 5 bases and J dropped 3; count of bases not matched to a gene: 7. Looked up from germline, CDR1 is PRHDT and CDR2 is FYEKMQ (reference sequence). The CDR3 is made up of 15 amino acids. Seattle participants joined during active infection and were tracked over time. Data came from immunoSEQ multiplex PCR; TCRdb stores just in-frame clones and leaves some out. The sample yields under 250,000 clones, 86% seen once. The V and J genes are TRBV13 and TRBJ2-1; TRBD2 matches 7 bases. Sequencing was performed on peripheral blood. This sequence was found in a man between 45 and 60 years old with COVID-19, enrolled during active disease. CDR3 region: CASSPRASGYNEQFF. CDR3 sequence (DNA): TGTGCCAGCAGCCCCCGGGCTAGCGGCTACAATGAGCAGTTCTTC.